The rows below give T cell receptor beta chains drawn from one sample of a study of T cell responses to AZD1222 COVID-19 vaccine. Clones were sequenced by immunoSEQ multiplex PCR, and TCRdb holds only the in-frame ones, with some missing. The sample lists 180,000 or so clones, roughly 94% occurring once. The starting material was peripheral blood, obtained 28 days after the second AZD1222 dose. The receptor set was obtained from an adult who received the AZD1222 COVID-19 vaccine. CDR3s include the opening cysteine and the closing phenylalanine or tryptophan. D genes are given only for firm matches. A row's size may be missing; if present it is once, few, many or a size class.

j_call,v_call,clone_size,d_call,cdr3_nt,cdr3_aa
TRBJ1-2,TRBV15,NA,TRBD1,TGTGCCACCAGCAGAGATCGGGACAGGAACTATGGCTACACCTTC,CATSRDRDRNYGYTF
TRBJ1-1,TRBV19,NA,TRBD1,TGTGCCAGCCAGGGACTGACAGGGATTAATGAAGCTTTCTTT,CASQGLTGINEAFF
TRBJ1-4,TRBV6-6,NA,TRBD1,TGTGCCAGCAGATATGGGACAGGCCAAGACGAGAAACTGTTTTTT,CASRYGTGQDEKLFF
TRBJ2-7,TRBV24-1,NA,NA,TGTGCCACCAGTGATTGGAGGGGCGAGCAGTACTTC,CATSDWRGEQYF
TRBJ1-5,TRBV12-3/TRBV12-4,NA,NA,TGTGCCAGCAGTGTGGGCAGCAATCAGCCCCAGCATTTT,CASSVGSNQPQHF
TRBJ2-3,TRBV28,NA,NA,TGTGCCAGCAGTAGCACAGATACGCAGTATTTT,CASSSTDTQYF
TRBJ2-4,TRBV6-5,NA,NA,TGTGCCAGCGCGAGGGGTAGGGGGGCCAAAAACATTCAGTACTTC,CASARGRGAKNIQYF
TRBJ2-7,TRBV20-1,NA,TRBD2,TGCAGTGCTAGTGAGGGACTAGCGGTCTCCTACGAGCAGTACTTC,CSASEGLAVSYEQYF
TRBJ2-5,TRBV2,once,NA,TGTGCCAGCAGCCAAGAGACCCAGTACTTC,CASSQETQYF
TRBJ2-2,TRBV6-5,NA,NA,TGTGCCAGCAGCGGCGGGGCCGACTACACCGGGGAGCTGTTTTTT,CASSGGADYTGELFF
TRBJ1-1,TRBV6-5,NA,NA,TGTGCCAGCAACAAGGGACGAAACACTGAAGCTTTCTTT,CASNKGRNTEAFF
TRBJ1-3,TRBV10-3,NA,NA,TGTGCCATCAGTGAGGACAGGATCTCTGGAAACACCATATATTTT,CAISEDRISGNTIYF
TRBJ1-3,TRBV30,few,NA,TGTGCCCGGAAGACAGGCTCTGGAAACACCATATATTTT,CARKTGSGNTIYF
TRBJ2-1,TRBV6-4,NA,TRBD2,TGTGCCAGCAGTGGGGCTAGCGGGGGCTCCTACAATGAGCAGTTCTTC,CASSGASGGSYNEQFF
TRBJ2-1,TRBV5-1,NA,TRBD2,TGCGCCAGCAACAAGGGACTAGCATCCTACAATGAGCAGTTCTTC,CASNKGLASYNEQFF
TRBJ1-1,TRBV30,NA,NA,TGTGCCTGGAGTAGTGGGATGGCCACTGAAGCTTTCTTT,CAWSSGMATEAFF
TRBJ2-3,TRBV7-2,NA,NA,TGTGCCAGCAGCCCGTGGGGGGAGGTGAGAGGCACAGATACGCAGTATTTT,CASSPWGEVRGTDTQYF
TRBJ2-1,TRBV19,NA,TRBD1,TGTGCCAGTGGAACAGGGGGGAATGAGCAGTTCTTC,CASGTGGNEQFF
TRBJ2-1,TRBV2,NA,NA,TGTGCCAGCAGTGAAGCGCTAGATAGCAACAATGAGCAGTTCTTC,CASSEALDSNNEQFF
TRBJ1-1,TRBV5-6,NA,TRBD1,TGTGCCAGCATACTTTGGACAGGGGGAGGCTTGTACACTGAAGCTTTCTTT,CASILWTGGGLYTEAFF
TRBJ1-1,TRBV4-1,NA,NA,TGCGCCAGCAGCCAAGGGGTAGCAAGACAGCAGAGCACTGAAGCTTTCTTT,CASSQGVARQQSTEAFF
TRBJ1-1,TRBV6-5,once,NA,TGTGCCAGCCATGGCAGGGGATGGAACACTGAAGCTTTCTTT,CASHGRGWNTEAFF
TRBJ2-3,TRBV5-1,NA,TRBD2,TGCGCCAGCAGTCCCGGGACTAGCGGTCCCACAGATACGCAGTATTTT,CASSPGTSGPTDTQYF
TRBJ2-7,TRBV3-1/TRBV3-2,NA,NA,TGTGCCAGCAGCCTCTCAGCAGGAGTGGCCTACGAGCAGTACTTC,CASSLSAGVAYEQYF
TRBJ2-1,TRBV28,NA,TRBD2,TGTGCCAGCGTCCAAATTCCCGGGACTAGCAGTGTCGATGAGCAGTTCTTC,CASVQIPGTSSVDEQFF
TRBJ1-1,TRBV2,NA,NA,TGTGCCACCGAGGAGGGGGTTGGTACTGAAGCTTTCTTT,CATEEGVGTEAFF
TRBJ2-3,TRBV27,NA,NA,TGTGCCAGCAGCCCTATGGTGACAGATACGCAGTATTTT,CASSPMVTDTQYF
TRBJ1-5,TRBV7-2,NA,NA,TGTGCCAGCAGCGTTAACAGGGATAAGCCCCAGCATTTT,CASSVNRDKPQHF
TRBJ2-2,TRBV7-2,NA,NA,TGTGCCAGCAGCTTACCTACCGGGGAGCTGTTTTTT,CASSLPTGELFF
TRBJ1-2,TRBV3-1/TRBV3-2,NA,NA,TGTGCCAGCAGCCTCGACACACTGCCCCGACATGGCTACACCTTC,CASSLDTLPRHGYTF
TRBJ1-1,TRBV6-5,NA,TRBD1,TGTGCCAGCAGGAGGGGACAGGGGAACACTGAAGCTTTCTTT,CASRRGQGNTEAFF
TRBJ2-1,TRBV7-3,NA,TRBD2,TGTGCCAGCAGCTCCCCGGGGGGGATCTACAATGAGCAGTTCTTC,CASSSPGGIYNEQFF
TRBJ1-3,TRBV3-1/TRBV3-2,NA,TRBD1,TGTGCCAGCAGCCTCGGGACAGGTGGAAACACCATATATTTT,CASSLGTGGNTIYF
TRBJ2-2,TRBV6-5,NA,NA,TGTGCCAGCAGTTACTTTCCAGTCCCTGACACCGGGGAGCTGTTTTTT,CASSYFPVPDTGELFF
TRBJ1-1,TRBV6-6,NA,NA,TGTGCCAGCACTATCACAGGTGAGCTGAACACTGAAGCTTTCTTT,CASTITGELNTEAFF
TRBJ2-3,TRBV10-3,NA,TRBD1,TGTGCCATCACGGACAGGTCGATGACAGATACGCAGTATTTT,CAITDRSMTDTQYF
TRBJ1-1,TRBV5-6,NA,TRBD1,TGTGCCAGCAGCTTGGGGGGACAGGGGCCTGAAGCTTTCTTT,CASSLGGQGPEAFF
TRBJ1-3,TRBV30,NA,TRBD1,TGTGCCTGGAGTTTGGGGACAGTGACTGGAAACACCATATATTTT,CAWSLGTVTGNTIYF
TRBJ2-7,TRBV14,NA,NA,TGTGCCAGCAGCCCCGGGCTTCTTTACGAGCAGTACTTC,CASSPGLLYEQYF
TRBJ2-7,TRBV3-1/TRBV3-2,NA,NA,TGTGCCAGCAGCCAAGAGGTCGGGATCTCCTACGAGCAGTACTTC,CASSQEVGISYEQYF
TRBJ1-2,TRBV27,NA,NA,TGTGCCAGCAGTTTACCGGGGGGTTATGGCTACACCTTC,CASSLPGGYGYTF
TRBJ1-3,TRBV28,once,NA,TGTGCCAGCAGTTTTCCCGGGGAACCTGGAAACACCATATATTTT,CASSFPGEPGNTIYF
TRBJ2-7,TRBV28,NA,NA,TGTGCCAGCAGTTTGAGCTCCTACGAGCAGTACTTC,CASSLSSYEQYF
TRBJ2-1,TRBV6-5,once,NA,TGTGCCAGCAGGGGACCGGGACGACGCAATGAGCAGTTCTTC,CASRGPGRRNEQFF
TRBJ1-5,TRBV27,once,NA,TGTGCCAGCAGTTCCCTTGGGTCCAGGCAGCCCCAGCATTTT,CASSSLGSRQPQHF
TRBJ1-4,TRBV30,NA,NA,TGTGCCTGGAGTGCGATCTCAACTAATGAAAAACTGTTTTTT,CAWSAISTNEKLFF
TRBJ1-5,TRBV24-1,once,NA,TGTGCCACCAGTGATTCCCGGGGAGGCTCCAATCAGCCCCAGCATTTT,CATSDSRGGSNQPQHF
TRBJ2-7,TRBV24-1,NA,NA,TGTGCCACCAGTGATCCTCCCGAGGAACAGGTGGCCCCCTACGAGCAGTACTTC,CATSDPPEEQVAPYEQYF
TRBJ2-7,TRBV20-1,NA,NA,TGCAGTGCCCCCTTTTTGAACGAGCAGTACTTC,CSAPFLNEQYF
TRBJ2-5,TRBV6-2/TRBV6-3,NA,NA,TGTGCCAGCAGTTACTCGCCTGGCCAGTCCGGGGCACTCCAAGAGACCCAGTACTTC,CASSYSPGQSGALQETQYF
TRBJ2-2,TRBV24-1,NA,NA,TGTGCCACCAGCCCAGGGAACACCGGGGAGCTGTTTTTT,CATSPGNTGELFF
TRBJ2-1,TRBV19,NA,TRBD1,TGTGCCCGAGTTTACAGGGGTTCCTACAATGAGCAGTTCTTC,CARVYRGSYNEQFF
TRBJ2-7,TRBV18,NA,TRBD1,TGTGCCACCCAACAGGGGGCTAGCACTTCCTACGAGCAGTACTTC,CATQQGASTSYEQYF
TRBJ1-4,TRBV19,NA,NA,TGTGCCAGTAGGAAGGACAGAGCCGTTGAAAAACTGTTTTTT,CASRKDRAVEKLFF